The table lists the clone carrying this TCR beta chain with many counts. V lost 2 bases to trimming and J lost 4 bases; unmatched junction nucleotides: 3. CDR3 length equals 14 residues. Germline CDR1 and CDR2: SGHRS and YFSETQ. One entry per CDR3 protein, called by TCRdb with MiXCR from the 5' RACE reads. The table includes about 16,000 distinct CDR3 sequences, 23% detected once. The sample is drawn from a study of T-cell memory formation after mild COVID-19. The clonotype comes from a man aged 18 to 35 who had mild COVID-19 (a few samples of this study predate the infection). Cell type and time point are not known. The specimen sequenced was PBMCs or a T cell subset sorted from them (not recorded which). V gene TRBV5-1 combines with J gene TRBJ2-3; TRBD1 matches 8 bases. CDR3 DNA sequence: TGCGCCAGCAGCTTAGGACAGGGTCCAGATACGCAGTATTTT. Its translation is CASSLGQGPDTQYF.